The clone carrying this TCR beta chain was seen once. J was trimmed by 4 bases and V by 6 bases; bases with no gene match: 9. The CDR3 consists of 15 residues. The V gene's germline CDR1 is LNHDA and CDR2 SQIVND (reference sequence). The sample originates from a study of blood T cell repertoires in COVID-19. Overall study: The United States, Italy and Spain provided the acute and convalescent COVID-19 samples. PBMCs, B-cell-depleted T cells, or T cells provided the cDNA or gDNA that made up the material.

Per the study methods: Estimated nucleated cell counts came from reference gene primer amplification. Sequencing used immunoSEQ multiplex PCR; TCRdb keeps in-frame clones, though not all of them. Clone size and the V and J calls come from that table; the DNA yielded D and trimming. This sample has some 140,000 clones, with under 95% found just once. Sequencing was carried out using peripheral blood. V gene TRBV19 combines with J gene TRBJ1-5; 7 positions agree with TRBD1. The clonotype originates from a man aged 45-65 years with acute or convalescent COVID-19. The CDR3, as DNA: TGTGCCAGTAGAGGCCAGGGGGGTGGTAATCAGCCCCAGCATTTT. Amino acid sequence: CASRGQGGGNQPQHF.